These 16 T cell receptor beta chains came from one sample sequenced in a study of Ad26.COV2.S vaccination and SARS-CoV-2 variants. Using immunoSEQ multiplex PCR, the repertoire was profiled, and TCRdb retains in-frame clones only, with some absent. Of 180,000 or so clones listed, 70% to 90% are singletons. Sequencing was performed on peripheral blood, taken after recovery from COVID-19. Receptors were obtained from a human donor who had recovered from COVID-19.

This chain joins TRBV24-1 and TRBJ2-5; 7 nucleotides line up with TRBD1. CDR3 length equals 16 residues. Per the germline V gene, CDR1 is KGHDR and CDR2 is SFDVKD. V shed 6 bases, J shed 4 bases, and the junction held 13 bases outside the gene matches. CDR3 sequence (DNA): TGTGCCACCAGTATCTCCGCATTAGGGGGCGGAGAGACCCAGTACTTC. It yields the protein CATSISALGGGETQYF.

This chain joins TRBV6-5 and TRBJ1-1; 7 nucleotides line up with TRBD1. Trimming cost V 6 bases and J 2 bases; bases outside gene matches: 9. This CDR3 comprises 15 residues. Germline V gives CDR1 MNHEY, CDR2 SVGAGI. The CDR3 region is CASRSGQAINTEAFF. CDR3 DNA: TGTGCCAGCAGGTCCGGACAGGCGATCAACACTGAAGCTTTCTTT.

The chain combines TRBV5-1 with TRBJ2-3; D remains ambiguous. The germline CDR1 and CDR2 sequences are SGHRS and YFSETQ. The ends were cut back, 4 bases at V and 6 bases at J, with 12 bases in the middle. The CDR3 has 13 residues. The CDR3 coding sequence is TGCGCCAGCAGCCCATCGCTTATGGATACGCAGTATTTT. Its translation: CASSPSLMDTQYF. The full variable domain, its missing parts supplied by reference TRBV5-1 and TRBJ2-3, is KAGVTQTPRYLIKTRGQQVTLSCSPISGHRSVSWYQQTPGQGLQFLFEYFSETQRNKGNFPGRFSGRQFSNSRSEMNVSTLELGDSALYLCASSPSLMDTQYFGPGTRLTVL.

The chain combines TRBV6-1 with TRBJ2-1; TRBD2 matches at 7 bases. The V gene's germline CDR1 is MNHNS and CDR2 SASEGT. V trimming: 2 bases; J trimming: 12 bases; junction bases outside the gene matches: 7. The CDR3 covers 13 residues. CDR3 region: CASSEPAGPGQFF. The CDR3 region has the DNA TGTGCCAGCAGTGAACCAGCGGGACCGGGGCAGTTCTTC.

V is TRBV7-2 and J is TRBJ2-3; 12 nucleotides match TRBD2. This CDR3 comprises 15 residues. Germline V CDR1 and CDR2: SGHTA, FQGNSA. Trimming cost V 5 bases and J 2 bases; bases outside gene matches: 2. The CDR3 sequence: CASSPSGGATDTQYF. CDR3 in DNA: TGTGCCAGCAGCCCTAGCGGGGGGGCCACAGATACGCAGTATTTT.

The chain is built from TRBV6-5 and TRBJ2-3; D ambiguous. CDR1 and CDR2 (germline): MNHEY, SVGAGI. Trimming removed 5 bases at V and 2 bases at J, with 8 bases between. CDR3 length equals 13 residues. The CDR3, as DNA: TGTGCCAGCAGTCCTAAGGCCACAGATACGCAGTATTTT. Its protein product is CASSPKATDTQYF.

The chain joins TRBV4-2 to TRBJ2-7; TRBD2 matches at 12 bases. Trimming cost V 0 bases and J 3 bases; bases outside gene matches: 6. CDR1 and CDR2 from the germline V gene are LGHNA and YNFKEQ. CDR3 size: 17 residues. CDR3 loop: CASSQDSGLAGNYEQYF. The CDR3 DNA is TGTGCCAGCAGCCAAGATAGTGGACTAGCGGGGAACTACGAGCAGTACTTC.

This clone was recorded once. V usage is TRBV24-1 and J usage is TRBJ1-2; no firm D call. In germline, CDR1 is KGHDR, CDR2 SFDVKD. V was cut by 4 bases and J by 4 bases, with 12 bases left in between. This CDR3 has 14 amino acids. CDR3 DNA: TGTGCCACCAGTGACTGGACCAAAACCTATGGCTACACCTTC. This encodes CATSDWTKTYGYTF.

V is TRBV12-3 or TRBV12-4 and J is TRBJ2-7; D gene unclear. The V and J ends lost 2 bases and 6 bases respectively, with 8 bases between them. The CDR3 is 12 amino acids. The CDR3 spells CASSLRAAEQYF. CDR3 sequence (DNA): TGTGCCAGCAGTTTAAGGGCAGCCGAGCAGTACTTC.

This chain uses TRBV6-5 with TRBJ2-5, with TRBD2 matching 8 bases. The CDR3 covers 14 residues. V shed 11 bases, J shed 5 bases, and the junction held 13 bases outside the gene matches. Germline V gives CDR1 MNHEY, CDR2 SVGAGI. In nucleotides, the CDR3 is TGTGCCTCCTCCGGGGGGGCCCGGCCGGAGACCCAGTACTTC. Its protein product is CASSGGARPETQYF.

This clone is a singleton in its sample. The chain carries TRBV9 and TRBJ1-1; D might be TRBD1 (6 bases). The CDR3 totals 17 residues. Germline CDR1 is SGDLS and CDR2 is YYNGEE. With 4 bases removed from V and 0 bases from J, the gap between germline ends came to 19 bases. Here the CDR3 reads CASSLHQGPILNTEAFF. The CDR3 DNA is TGTGCCAGCAGCCTTCACCAGGGGCCCATATTGAACACTGAAGCTTTCTTT. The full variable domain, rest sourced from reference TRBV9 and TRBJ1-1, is DSGVTQTPKHLITATGQRVTLRCSPRSGDLSVYWYQQSLDQGLQFLIQYYNGEERAKGNILERFSAQQFPDLHSELNLSSLELGDSALYFCASSLHQGPILNTEAFFGQGTRLTVV.

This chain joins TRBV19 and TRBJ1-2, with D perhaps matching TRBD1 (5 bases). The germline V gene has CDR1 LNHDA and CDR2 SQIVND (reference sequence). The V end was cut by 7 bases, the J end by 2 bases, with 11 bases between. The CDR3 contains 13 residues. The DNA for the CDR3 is TGTGCCAGTAAGACCAGGGAGAACTATGGCTACACCTTC. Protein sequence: CASKTRENYGYTF. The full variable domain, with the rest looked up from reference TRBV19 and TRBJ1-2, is DGGITQSPKYLFRKEGQNVTLSCEQNLNHDAMYWYRQDPGQGLRLIYYSQIVNDFQKGDIAEGYSVSREKKESFPLTVTSAQKNPTAFYLCASKTRENYGYTFGSGTRLTVV.

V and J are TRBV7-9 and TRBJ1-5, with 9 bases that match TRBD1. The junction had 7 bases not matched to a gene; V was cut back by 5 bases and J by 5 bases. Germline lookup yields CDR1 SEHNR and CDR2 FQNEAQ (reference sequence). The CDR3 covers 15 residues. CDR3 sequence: CASSLPGQGHQPQHF. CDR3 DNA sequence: TGTGCCAGCAGCCTACCGGGACAGGGCCATCAGCCCCAGCATTTT.

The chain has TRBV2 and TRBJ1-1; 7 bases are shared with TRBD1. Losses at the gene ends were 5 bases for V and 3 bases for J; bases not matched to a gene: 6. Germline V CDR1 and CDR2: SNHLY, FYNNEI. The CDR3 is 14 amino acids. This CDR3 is CASSRGTVDTEAFF. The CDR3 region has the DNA TGTGCCAGCAGTCGCGGGACAGTTGACACTGAAGCTTTCTTT.

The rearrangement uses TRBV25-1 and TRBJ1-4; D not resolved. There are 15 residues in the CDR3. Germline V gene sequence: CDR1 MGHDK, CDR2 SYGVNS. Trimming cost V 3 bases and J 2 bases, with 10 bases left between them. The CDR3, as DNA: TGTGCCAGCAGTGATTGGTCTTGGACTAATGAAAAACTGTTTTTT. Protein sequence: CASSDWSWTNEKLFF.

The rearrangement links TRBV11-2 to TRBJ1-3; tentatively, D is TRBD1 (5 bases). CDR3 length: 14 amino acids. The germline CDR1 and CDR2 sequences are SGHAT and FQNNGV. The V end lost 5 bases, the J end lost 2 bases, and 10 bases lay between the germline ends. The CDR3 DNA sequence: TGTGCCAGCAGCCCCTCGGGGGCTGGAAACACCATATATTTT. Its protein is CASSPSGAGNTIYF.